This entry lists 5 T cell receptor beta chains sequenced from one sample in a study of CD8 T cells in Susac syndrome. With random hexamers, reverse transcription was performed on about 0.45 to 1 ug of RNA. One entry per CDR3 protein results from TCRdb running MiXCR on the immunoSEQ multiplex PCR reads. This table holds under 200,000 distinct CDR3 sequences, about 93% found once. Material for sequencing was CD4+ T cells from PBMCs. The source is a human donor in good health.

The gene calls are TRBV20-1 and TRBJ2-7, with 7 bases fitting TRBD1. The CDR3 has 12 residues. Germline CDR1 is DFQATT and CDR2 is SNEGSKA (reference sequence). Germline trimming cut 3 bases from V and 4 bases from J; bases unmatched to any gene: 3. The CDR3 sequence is CSASGDSYEQYF. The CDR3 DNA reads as TGCAGTGCTAGTGGGGACAGTTACGAGCAGTACTTC.

The chain's CDR3 is CASRSGTTGYTF. The CDR3 region has the DNA TGCGCCAGCAGGTCCGGGACAACTGGCTACACCTTC. The chain links TRBV5-1 to TRBJ1-2; D might be TRBD1 (6 bases). CDR3 length: 12 amino acids. V gave up 5 bases and J gave up 7 bases, with 12 bases separating them. Germline CDR1 reads SGHRS; CDR2 reads YFSETQ.

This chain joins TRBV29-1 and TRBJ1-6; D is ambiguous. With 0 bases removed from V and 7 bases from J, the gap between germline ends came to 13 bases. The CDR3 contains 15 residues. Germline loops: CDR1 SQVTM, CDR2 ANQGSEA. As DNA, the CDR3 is TGCAGCGTTGAAGACCACCCGGGGATGAATTCACCCCTCCACTTT. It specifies CSVEDHPGMNSPLHF.

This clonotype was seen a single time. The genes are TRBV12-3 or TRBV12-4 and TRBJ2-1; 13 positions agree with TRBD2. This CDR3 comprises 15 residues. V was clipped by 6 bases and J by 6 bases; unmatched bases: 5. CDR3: CASSHGLAGANEQFF. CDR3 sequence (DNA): TGTGCCAGCAGCCACGGACTAGCGGGGGCCAATGAGCAGTTCTTC.

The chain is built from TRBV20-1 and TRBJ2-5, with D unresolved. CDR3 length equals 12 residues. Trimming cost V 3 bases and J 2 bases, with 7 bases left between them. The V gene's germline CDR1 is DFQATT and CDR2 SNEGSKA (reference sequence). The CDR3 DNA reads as TGCAGTGCTAGCAATACGCAAGAGACCCAGTACTTC. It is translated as CSASNTQETQYF.